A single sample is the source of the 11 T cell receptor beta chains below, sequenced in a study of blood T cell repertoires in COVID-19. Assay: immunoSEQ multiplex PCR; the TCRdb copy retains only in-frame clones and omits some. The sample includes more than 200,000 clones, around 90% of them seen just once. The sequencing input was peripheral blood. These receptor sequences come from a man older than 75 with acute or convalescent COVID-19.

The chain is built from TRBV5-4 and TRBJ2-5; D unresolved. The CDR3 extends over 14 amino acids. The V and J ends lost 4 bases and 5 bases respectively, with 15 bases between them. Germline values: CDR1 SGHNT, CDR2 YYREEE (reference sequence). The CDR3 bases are TGTGCCAGCAGCCCCGAACGGAGTGTGGAGACCCAGTACTTC. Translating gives CASSPERSVETQYF.

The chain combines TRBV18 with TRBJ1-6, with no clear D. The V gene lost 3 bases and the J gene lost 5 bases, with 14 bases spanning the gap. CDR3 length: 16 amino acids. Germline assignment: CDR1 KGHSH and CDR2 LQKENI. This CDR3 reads CASSPSAARDNSPLHF. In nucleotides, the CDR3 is TGTGCCAGCTCACCCTCCGCGGCGCGCGATAATTCACCCCTCCACTTT.

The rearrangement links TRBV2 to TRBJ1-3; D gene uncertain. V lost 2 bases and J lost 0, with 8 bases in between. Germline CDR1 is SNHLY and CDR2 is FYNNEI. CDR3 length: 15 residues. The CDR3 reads CASSEILSSGNTIYF. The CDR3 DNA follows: TGTGCCAGCAGTGAAATTCTGAGCTCTGGAAACACCATATATTTT. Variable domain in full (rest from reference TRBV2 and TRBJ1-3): EPEVTQTPSHQVTQMGQEVILRCVPISNHLYFYWYRQILGQKVEFLVSFYNNEISEKSEIFDDQFSVERPDGSNFTLKIRSTKLEDSAMYFCASSEILSSGNTIYFGEGSWLTVV.

DNA of the CDR3: TGCGCCAGCAGCTTCGCGGGCTGGGAGACCACCGGGGAGCTGTTTTTT. Translation gives CASSFAGWETTGELFF. The J gene is TRBJ2-2, the V gene TRBV5-1; tentative D call: TRBD2 (5 bases). V was pared by 2 bases and J by 4 bases, with 15 bases between. This CDR3 contains 16 residues. Looked up from germline, CDR1 is SGHRS and CDR2 is YFSETQ.

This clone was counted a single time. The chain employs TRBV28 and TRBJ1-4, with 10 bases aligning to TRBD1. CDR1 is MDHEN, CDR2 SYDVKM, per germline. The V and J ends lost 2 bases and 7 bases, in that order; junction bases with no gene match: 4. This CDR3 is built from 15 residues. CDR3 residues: CASSLVGTGAEKLFF. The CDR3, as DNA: TGTGCCAGCAGTTTAGTTGGGACAGGGGCTGAAAAACTGTTTTTT.

CDR3 DNA sequence: TGCGCCAGCATTGTTCTACAGGGTTATGCCTACGAGCAGTACTTC. It translates to CASIVLQGYAYEQYF. This sequence joins TRBV5-1 and TRBJ2-7, with D possibly matching TRBD1 (6 bases). The CDR3 sequence is 15 residues long. V shed 6 bases and J shed 2 bases, with 18 bases lying between them. Germline V gene data show CDR1 as SGHRS and CDR2 as YFSETQ.

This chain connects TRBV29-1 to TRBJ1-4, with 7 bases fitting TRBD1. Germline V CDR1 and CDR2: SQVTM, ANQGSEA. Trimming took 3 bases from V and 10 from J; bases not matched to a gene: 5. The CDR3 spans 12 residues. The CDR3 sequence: CSVEPGGGKLFF. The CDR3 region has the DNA TGCAGCGTTGAGCCAGGGGGAGGAAAACTGTTTTTT.

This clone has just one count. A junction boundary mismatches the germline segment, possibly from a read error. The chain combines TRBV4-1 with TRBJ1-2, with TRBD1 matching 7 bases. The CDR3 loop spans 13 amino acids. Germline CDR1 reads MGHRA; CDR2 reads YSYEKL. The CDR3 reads CASSVRDRYGYTF. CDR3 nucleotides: TGCGCCAGCAGCGTCCGGGACAGATATGGTTACACCTTC.

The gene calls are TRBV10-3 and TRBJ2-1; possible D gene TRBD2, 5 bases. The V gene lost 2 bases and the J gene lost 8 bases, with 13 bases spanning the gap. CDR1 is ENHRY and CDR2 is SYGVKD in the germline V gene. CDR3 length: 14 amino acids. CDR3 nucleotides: TGTGCCATCAGTGAGCGCGGGCCTAGGGATGAGCAGTTCTTC. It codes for CAISERGPRDEQFF.

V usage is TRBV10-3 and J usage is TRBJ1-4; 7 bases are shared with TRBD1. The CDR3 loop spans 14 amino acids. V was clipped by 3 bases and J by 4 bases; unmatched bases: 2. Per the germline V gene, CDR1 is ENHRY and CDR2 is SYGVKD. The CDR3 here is CAISEGGLNEKLFF. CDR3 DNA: TGTGCCATCAGTGAAGGGGGCCTTAATGAAAAACTGTTTTTT.

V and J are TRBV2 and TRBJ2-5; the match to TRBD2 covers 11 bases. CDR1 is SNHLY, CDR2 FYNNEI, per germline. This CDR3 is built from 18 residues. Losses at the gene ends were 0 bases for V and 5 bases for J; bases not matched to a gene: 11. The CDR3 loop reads CASSEAGPGGLAAETQYF. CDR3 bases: TGTGCCAGCAGTGAAGCTGGGCCTGGGGGACTAGCGGCGGAGACCCAGTACTTC.